The 30 T cell receptor beta chains below come from one sample, sequenced in a study of regulatory and conventional T cells in breast cancer. Using its own MiXCR run on the PCR reads, TCRdb lists one record per CDR3 protein. This table has fewer than 20,000 distinct CDR3 sequences, about 31% appearing once. The sample was conventional T cells from blood. All receptors derive from a female donor in good health.

The V and J genes are TRBV6-2 or TRBV6-3 and TRBJ2-3; D is unresolved. V lost 7 bases to trimming and J lost 8 bases, with 10 bases between them. Germline CDR1 and CDR2: MNHEY and SVGEGT. This CDR3 has 11 amino acids. The CDR3 here is CASTDVGTQYF. The CDR3 DNA is TGTGCCAGCACCGACGTGGGTACGCAGTATTTT.

With respect to this clonotype: Since the CDR3 does not end with the conserved phenylalanine or tryptophan, this likely comes from a read error. The chain recombines TRBV7-2 with TRBJ2-1; TRBD1 is a possible D gene (5 bases). V was cut by 5 bases and J by 8 bases, with 16 bases left in between. The CDR3 loop spans 14 amino acids. The germline V gene encodes CDR1 SGHTA and CDR2 FQGNSA. CDR3 nucleotides: TGTGCCAGCAGCAAAGGGCAGGGCTGGGATGAGCAGTTCTCC. This translates into CASSKGQGWDEQFS.

This chain connects TRBV28 to TRBJ1-5; TRBD1 matches at 8 bases. Germline CDR1 MDHEN, CDR2 SYDVKM. This CDR3 comprises 18 residues. Trimming removed 4 bases from V and 0 bases from J; junction bases left unmatched: 11. DNA for the CDR3: TGTGCCAGCAGTTCCCGGGACAGGCAAACCTATAGCAATCAGCCCCAGCATTTT. It encodes CASSSRDRQTYSNQPQHF. Full variable domain (outside the CDR3, taken from reference TRBV28 and TRBJ1-5): DVKVTQSSRYLVKRTGEKVFLECVQDMDHENMFWYRQDPGLGLRLIYFSYDVKMKEKGDIPEGYSVSREKKERFSLILESASTNQTSMYLCASSSRDRQTYSNQPQHFGDGTRLSIL.

There are many counts of this clonotype. The gene calls are TRBV6-5 and TRBJ1-1, with TRBD1 matching over 10 bases. CDR3 size: 15 residues. With V trimmed by 6 bases and J by 7 bases, 11 bases remained unmatched. The germline gives CDR1 MNHEY, CDR2 SVGAGI. CDR3 in amino acids: CASRTGQGVAGEAFF. DNA of the CDR3: TGTGCCAGCAGAACAGGACAGGGGGTTGCTGGTGAAGCTTTCTTT.

In its sample, this clonotype was seen a few times. The chain recombines TRBV29-1 with TRBJ1-3; no reliable D call. This CDR3 has 16 amino acids. V gave up 0 bases and J gave up 4 bases, with 16 bases separating them. Germline V gene sequence: CDR1 SQVTM, CDR2 ANQGSEA. CDR3 sequence: CSVEEWGGTRGNTIYF. The CDR3 DNA follows: TGCAGCGTTGAAGAATGGGGAGGAACTAGAGGAAACACCATATATTTT. The variable domain in full, completed from reference TRBV29-1 and TRBJ1-3, reads SAVISQKPSRDICQRGTSLTIQCQVDSQVTMMFWYRQQPGQSLTLIATANQGSEATYESGFVIDKFPISRPNLTFSTLTVSNMSPEDSSIYLCSVEEWGGTRGNTIYFGEGSWLTVV.

This clonotype was seen more than once but under ten times. V and J are TRBV7-9 and TRBJ1-1; no clear D gene. Germline lookup yields CDR1 SEHNR and CDR2 FQNEAQ (reference sequence). Between the trimmed V and J ends, which lost 1 base and 4 bases, there was a span of 10 bases. The CDR3 extends over 14 amino acids. This CDR3 reads CASSLEGPGTEAFF. The CDR3 DNA reads TGTGCCAGCAGCTTAGAGGGTCCGGGCACTGAAGCTTTCTTT.

This clonotype qualifies as medium-sized. The V and J genes are TRBV6-5 and TRBJ1-5; D might be TRBD1 (6 bases). This CDR3 comprises 13 residues. CDR1 is MNHEY, CDR2 SVGAGI, per germline. The germline V and J ends were trimmed by 4 bases and 9 bases, with 13 bases remaining between them. This CDR3 reads CASSSWGAGPQHF. The CDR3 DNA follows: TGTGCCAGCAGTTCCTGGGGGGCTGGGCCCCAGCATTTT.

The genes are TRBV5-1 and TRBJ2-3; no clear D gene. Germline loops: CDR1 SGHRS, CDR2 YFSETQ. This CDR3 comprises 11 residues. V lost 0 bases, J lost 7 bases, and 3 bases lay in between. CDR3 region: CASSLGNTQYF. In DNA, the CDR3 is TGCGCCAGCAGCTTGGGGAATACGCAGTATTTT.

This clonotype was detected only a few times. V and J are TRBV6-2 or TRBV6-3 and TRBJ1-2; D might be TRBD1 (6 bases). This CDR3 is 18 amino acids long. The V gene lost 5 bases and the J gene lost 8 bases, with 30 bases spanning the gap. In germline, CDR1 is MNHEY, CDR2 SVGEGT. The CDR3 DNA follows: TGTGCCAGCAGTCGTCCTGGGATGGGGGCGACAAAGATTTTAGGCTACACCTTC. It encodes CASSRPGMGATKILGYTF.

The V gene is TRBV11-1, the J gene TRBJ2-3, with unresolved D. CDR3 length: 13 residues. In germline, CDR1 is SGHAT, CDR2 FQDESV (reference sequence). Trimming removed 1 base from V and 6 bases from J, with 8 bases in between. CDR3: CASSLDLRDTQYF. CDR3 nucleotide sequence: TGTGCCAGCAGCTTAGATCTGAGGGATACGCAGTATTTT.

This clonotype has just a few counts. The chain links TRBV6-6 to TRBJ1-5; a weak D match, TRBD1 (6 bases). This CDR3 is built from 15 residues. Germline CDR1 is MNHNY and CDR2 is SVGAGI (reference sequence). Trimming stripped 7 bases from V and 3 bases from J, with 16 bases between. The DNA of the CDR3 is TGTGCCAGCAATAATAGACAGGTTTCCAATCAGCCCCAGCATTTT. Residues: CASNNRQVSNQPQHF.

The CDR3 region is CATSATGTSGTDEQFF. In DNA, the CDR3 is TGTGCCACCAGTGCCACCGGGACTAGCGGGACCGATGAGCAGTTCTTC. The chain couples TRBV24-1 to TRBJ2-1, with TRBD2 matching over 13 bases. Germline V lookup: CDR1 KGHDR, CDR2 SFDVKD. The ends lost 5 bases at V and 8 bases at J; junction bases unmatched: 8. The CDR3 runs to 16 residues.

The gene calls are TRBV5-4 and TRBJ1-1; D might be TRBD1 (5 bases). CDR1 SGHNT and CDR2 YYREEE come from the germline V gene (reference sequence). Trimming shortened V by 7 bases and J by 0 bases, and 13 bases separated the two germline ends. The CDR3 runs to 14 residues. The CDR3 nucleotides read TGTGCCAGCGGCACCGGGACTCTGAACACTGAAGCTTTCTTT. Amino acid sequence: CASGTGTLNTEAFF.

This clonotype is labeled as medium-sized (0.01 to 0.1%). The chain combines TRBV4-1 with TRBJ1-2, with D unclear. V was pared by 1 base and J by 4 bases, with 7 bases between. The CDR3 has 13 residues. CDR1 is MGHRA and CDR2 is YSYEKL in the germline V gene. The CDR3 bases are TGCGCCAGCAGCCAAGGGGGATCCTATGGCTACACCTTC. The encoded protein is CASSQGGSYGYTF.

This clonotype was counted ten times or more. The chain joins TRBV28 to TRBJ1-4; a possible D gene is TRBD1 (5 bases). Germline assignment: CDR1 MDHEN and CDR2 SYDVKM. V lost 4 bases, J lost 7 bases, and 10 bases lay in between. This CDR3 comprises 13 residues. The DNA for the CDR3 is TGTGCCAGCAGTTCCGACAGCCCTGAAAAACTGTTTTTT. Amino acids: CASSSDSPEKLFF.

Regarding this clonotype: A junction end diverges from the germline sequence, so it may reflect a read error. The chain has TRBV5-1 and TRBJ1-2; no clear D. The CDR3 has 12 amino acids. CDR1 is SGHRS, CDR2 YFSETQ, per germline. CDR3: CASSGGGYGCTF. DNA for the CDR3: TGCGCCAGCAGCGGCGGAGGCTATGGCTGCACCTTC.

This chain uses TRBV29-1 with TRBJ1-1; D might be TRBD1 (6 bases). The CDR3 spans 14 residues. V was cut by 5 bases and J by 0 bases, with 13 bases left in between. CDR1 and CDR2 (germline): SQVTM, ANQGSEA. Here the CDR3 reads CSVSQGLMNTEAFF. As DNA, the CDR3 is TGCAGCGTTTCACAGGGACTCATGAACACTGAAGCTTTCTTT.

This clonotype was seen a few times. The chain joins TRBV7-2 to TRBJ2-5; perhaps TRBD2 as D (5 bases). The CDR3 spans 16 residues. Between the trimmed V and J ends, which lost 2 bases and 4 bases, there was a span of 17 bases. Germline loops: CDR1 SGHTA, CDR2 FQGNSA. This CDR3 reads CASSLRLTSSGETQYF. As DNA, the CDR3 is TGTGCCAGCAGCTTACGGCTCACTAGTTCTGGAGAGACCCAGTACTTC.

This clonotype was seen repeatedly, ten times or more. The chain joins TRBV20-1 to TRBJ2-7, with no clear D. The V end was cut by 3 bases, the J end by 1 base, with 13 bases between. This CDR3 region has 14 residues. CDR1 DFQATT and CDR2 SNEGSKA come from the germline V gene (reference sequence). This CDR3 is CSASVTLTSYEQYF. CDR3 nucleotides: TGCAGTGCTAGCGTGACTCTCACATCCTACGAGCAGTACTTC.

By sample share, this clonotype is medium-sized. The V gene is TRBV5-1, the J gene TRBJ2-2, with a tentative D call TRBD1 (5 bases). The germline V and J ends were trimmed by 1 base and 7 bases, with 11 bases remaining between them. Germline V CDR1 and CDR2: SGHRS, YFSETQ. This CDR3 contains 14 residues. As DNA, the CDR3 is TGCGCCAGCAGCTTGAGCAGGGCGGTCGGGGAGCTGTTTTTT. It is translated as CASSLSRAVGELFF.

The chain carries TRBV5-1 and TRBJ1-1; no clear D. The V end was cut by 0 bases, the J end by 2 bases, with 5 bases between. Germline V lookup: CDR1 SGHRS, CDR2 YFSETQ. The CDR3 is 13 amino acids. The CDR3 reads CASSLGVNTEAFF. The CDR3 DNA follows: TGCGCCAGCAGCTTGGGAGTTAACACTGAAGCTTTCTTT.

This clonotype was detected ten times or more. V usage is TRBV5-1 and J usage is TRBJ2-2, with no clear D. V lost 4 bases to trimming and J lost 5 bases, with 9 bases between them. The CDR3 length is 13 residues. Germline V gene data show CDR1 as SGHRS and CDR2 as YFSETQ. The CDR3: CASSLHRTGELFF. DNA for the CDR3: TGCGCCAGCAGCCTGCACAGAACCGGGGAGCTGTTTTTT.

The chain is built from TRBV7-7 and TRBJ2-3, with 9 bases fitting TRBD1. In germline, CDR1 is SSHAT, CDR2 FNYEAQ (reference sequence). The ends lost 1 base at V and 4 bases at J; junction bases unmatched: 0. The CDR3 is 14 amino acids. In DNA form, the CDR3 reads TGTGCCAGCAGCTTAGGGACAGGGGCAGATACGCAGTATTTT. This sequence encodes CASSLGTGADTQYF.

The chain recombines TRBV29-1 with TRBJ2-1; D is ambiguous. V shed 1 base and J shed 5 bases, with 18 bases lying between them. Germline CDR1 reads SQVTM; CDR2 reads ANQGSEA. The CDR3 runs to 16 residues. This chain's CDR3 is CSVEGLTVSLHNEQFF. In DNA, the CDR3 is TGCAGCGTTGAAGGGTTAACAGTGTCTCTTCACAATGAGCAGTTCTTC.

In its sample, this clonotype was seen a few times. A single base separates this from a much larger clone, so it may be a read error. The chain recombines TRBV28 with TRBJ2-3; 8 positions agree with TRBD2. The CDR3 is 14 amino acids. Germline V CDR1 and CDR2: MDHEN, SYDVKM. CDR3 residues: CAGSFSGGRDTQYF. CDR3 sequence (DNA): TGTGCCGGCAGTTTCTCGGGAGGGCGGGATACGCAGTATTTT.

V and J are TRBV7-3 and TRBJ1-5, with D possibly matching TRBD1 (6 bases). V shed 7 bases and J shed 7 bases, with 17 bases lying between them. The CDR3 runs to 14 residues. Germline CDR1 and CDR2: SGHTA and FQGTGA. The CDR3 DNA follows: TGTGCCAGCATCCGGGGGGGGGCTGACCAGCCCCAGCATTTT. Translation gives CASIRGGADQPQHF.

This clonotype was seen only a few times. This chain links TRBV7-8 with TRBJ2-1; possibly TRBD2 for D (6 bases). V gave up 3 bases and J gave up 2 bases, with 8 bases separating them. Germline lookup yields CDR1 SGHVS and CDR2 FQNEAQ. The CDR3 length is 14 residues. CDR3 sequence: CASSFSGAYNEQFF. CDR3 DNA: TGTGCCAGCAGCTTTAGCGGTGCCTACAATGAGCAGTTCTTC.

This chain joins TRBV7-9 and TRBJ2-6; D unresolved. Trimming removed 5 bases from V and 2 bases from J, with 7 bases in between. In germline, CDR1 is SEHNR, CDR2 FQNEAQ (reference sequence). CDR3 size: 14 residues. The CDR3 loop is CASSRVAGANVLTF. As DNA, the CDR3 is TGTGCCAGCAGCCGGGTCGCTGGGGCCAACGTCCTGACTTTC.

This clonotype counts as medium-sized. V gene TRBV6-5 combines with J gene TRBJ1-5; D not resolved. Germline V lookup: CDR1 MNHEY, CDR2 SVGAGI. This CDR3 is built from 15 residues. Trimming left V 0 bases short and J 0 bases short, with 6 bases between. The CDR3 sequence is CASSYSHYSNQPQHF. As DNA, the CDR3 is TGTGCCAGCAGTTACTCCCACTATAGCAATCAGCCCCAGCATTTT.

The rearrangement uses TRBV7-6 and TRBJ2-7; 8 nucleotides agree with TRBD1. The CDR3 is 15 amino acids. With 4 bases clipped from V and 2 bases from J, the junction kept 7 bases outside the gene matches. Per the germline V gene, CDR1 is SGHVS and CDR2 is FNYEAQ. The CDR3 spells CASSSFSGGPYEQYF. CDR3 coding DNA: TGTGCCAGCAGCTCCTTTTCAGGGGGCCCCTACGAGCAGTACTTC.